This T cell receptor (beta chain) was observed in a study of control samples from healthy donors and cancer patients. The method was immunoSEQ multiplex PCR; TCRdb's version includes in-frame clones alone and lacks a portion of them. The table lists about 140,000 clones, 94% of them singletons, with about 12% in the top ten. The CDR3 length is 14 residues. The germline gives CDR1 SGDLS, CDR2 YYNGEE. V lost 6 bases and J lost 4; bases outside the gene matches: 7. V and J are TRBV9 and TRBJ2-3; 8 bases line up with TRBD2. The sequence came from a man between 35 and 55 years old in good health. The sample was blood. CDR3 sequence: CASNPRGASDTQYF. In DNA, the CDR3 is TGTGCCAGCAACCCGCGGGGGGCCTCAGATACGCAGTATTTT.